This record covers a single TCR beta chain. The antigen is unknown. The data belong to a study of T cell responses to AZD1222 COVID-19 vaccine. Data came from immunoSEQ multiplex PCR; TCRdb stores just in-frame clones and leaves some out. The sample gives approximately 60,000 clones, 75% to 90% of which show up once; around 20% is in the top ten. Study findings and constraints: Unmutated variant regions are reportedly the target of nearly half of TCRs that are spike-specific. Spike-specific TCR breadth and depth grew following two AZD1222 doses. Only after the peak T cell response were repertoires sampled. Donors were largely white British and mainly female; clonal diversity was possibly underestimated.

This clonotype was sampled from an adult in good health. The material sequenced was peripheral blood, taken on day 0 of MenACWY control vaccination.

The CDR3 DNA reads as TGCGCCAGCAGCACCGCAGGACAGGGGGCCTCCGGAAACACCATATATTTT. This translates into CASSTAGQGASGNTIYF. The chain is built from TRBV5-1 and TRBJ1-3; 11 bases are a match to TRBD1. This CDR3 spans 17 amino acids. Losses at the gene ends were 4 bases for V and 4 bases for J; bases not matched to a gene: 10. Germline V gene lookup returns CDR1 SGHRS and CDR2 YFSETQ.